Following are 24 T cell receptor beta chains from one sample sequenced in a study of response to subunit inactivated influenza vaccine. TCRdb re-called the RT-PCR reads with MiXCR, one entry per CDR3 protein. The table includes 500,000 to 600,000 distinct CDR3 sequences, around 8% detected once. The sample consisted of PBMCs from blood, taken 23 to 25 months after vaccination. The receptors originated from a man aged 50 to 69 who received an inactivated influenza vaccine.

V is TRBV2 and J is TRBJ2-5; 7 bases agree with TRBD1. With 9 bases clipped from V and 7 bases from J, the junction kept 14 bases outside the gene matches. This CDR3 region has 14 residues. Germline V gene lookup returns CDR1 SNHLY and CDR2 FYNNEI. Written as DNA, the CDR3 is TGTGCCAGGTCTGCCTACGGGACAGAAGGGACCCAGTACTTC. The encoded protein is CARSAYGTEGTQYF.

A few counts support this clonotype. The V call is TRBV20-1, the J call TRBJ2-7, with 7 bases aligning to TRBD1. The germline CDR1 and CDR2 sequences are DFQATT and SNEGSKA (reference sequence). This CDR3 spans 13 amino acids. Trimming cost V 6 bases and J 0 bases; bases outside gene matches: 5. The CDR3 reads CSAYDRASYEQYF. Here the CDR3 DNA reads TGCAGTGCCTACGACAGGGCCTCCTACGAGCAGTACTTC.

This clonotype was seen a few times. This chain connects TRBV5-6 to TRBJ2-5, with TRBD2 matching over 12 bases. From germline, CDR1 is SGHDT and CDR2 YYEEEE. V shed 3 bases and J 2 bases; nucleotides not matched to a gene: 8. The CDR3 is made up of 17 amino acids. The CDR3 here is CASSSRTSGKIQETQYF. The CDR3 DNA follows: TGTGCCAGCAGCTCCCGGACTAGCGGGAAGATTCAAGAGACCCAGTACTTC. Using reference TRBV5-6 and TRBJ2-5 for the parts outside the CDR3, the full variable domain is DAGVTQSPTHLIKTRGQQVTLRCSPKSGHDTVSWYQQALGQGPQFIFQYYEEEERQRGNFPDRFSGHQFPNYSSELNVNALLLGDSALYLCASSSRTSGKIQETQYFGPGTRLLVL.

The CDR3 nucleotides are TGTGCCAGCAGGGGGACAGTCGTCCGAGGGACCGGGGAGCTGTTTTTT. Protein sequence: CASRGTVVRGTGELFF. The chain couples TRBV6-1 to TRBJ2-2; 7 bases map to TRBD1. The CDR3 sequence is 16 residues long. V shed 6 bases, J shed 5 bases, and the junction held 12 bases outside the gene matches. Per the germline V gene, CDR1 is MNHNS and CDR2 is SASEGT.

This clonotype has more than one count but fewer than ten. The gene calls are TRBV7-8 and TRBJ1-2, with 8 nucleotides matching TRBD1. CDR1 is SGHVS and CDR2 is FQNEAQ in the germline V gene. V gave up 0 bases and J gave up 5 bases; unmatched junction bases: 8. This CDR3 has 16 residues. The CDR3 DNA follows: TGTGCCAGCAGCTTAGCCCTCGGACAGGGACCATATGGCTACACCTTC. This codes for CASSLALGQGPYGYTF.

The chain has TRBV27 and TRBJ2-1, with 7 nucleotides matching TRBD1. Trimming at V came to 2 bases and at J to 0 bases, leaving 7 bases not matched to a gene. The germline V gene encodes CDR1 MNHEY and CDR2 SMNVEV (reference sequence). This CDR3 contains 17 residues. CDR3 in DNA: TGTGCCAGCAGTTTACCCTCCTCAGGGGGCTCCTACAATGAGCAGTTCTTC. Encoded protein: CASSLPSSGGSYNEQFF.

This clonotype was observed a few times. V usage is TRBV9 and J usage is TRBJ2-3; D not certain. In germline, CDR1 is SGDLS, CDR2 YYNGEE. The V and J ends lost 0 bases and 6 bases respectively, with 11 bases between them. This CDR3 comprises 14 residues. The CDR3 coding sequence is TGTGCCAGCAGCGTAGAGGATAGTTCGGATACGCAGTATTTT. It encodes CASSVEDSSDTQYF.

The rearrangement joins TRBV11-2 to TRBJ2-3; TRBD2 matches 8 bases. From germline, CDR1 is SGHAT and CDR2 FQNNGV. CDR3 size: 16 residues. After removal of 1 base from V and 3 bases from J, the junction contained 6 bases not matched to a gene. CDR3 residues: CASSLGVSGMTDTQYF. The CDR3 DNA follows: TGTGCCAGCAGCTTAGGGGTTAGCGGGATGACAGATACGCAGTATTTT.

The chain links TRBV12-3 or TRBV12-4 to TRBJ1-2; 7 bases line up with TRBD1. The CDR3 totals 11 residues. Trimming took 6 bases from V and 7 from J; bases not matched to a gene: 2. CDR3 nucleotide sequence: TGTGCCAGCAGCGACAGGGTTGGCTACACCTTC. Residues: CASSDRVGYTF.

V and J are TRBV20-1 and TRBJ2-5; 8 nucleotides match TRBD2. The junction had 5 bases not matched to a gene; V was cut back by 3 bases and J by 5 bases. From germline, CDR1 is DFQATT and CDR2 SNEGSKA (reference sequence). This CDR3 spans 13 amino acids. The CDR3 loop is CSASSGIAETQYF. DNA for the CDR3: TGCAGTGCTAGTAGCGGGATTGCGGAGACCCAGTACTTC.

This clonotype has ten or more counts. The rearrangement links TRBV5-1 to TRBJ1-5; 10 positions agree with TRBD1. Germline V CDR1 and CDR2: SGHRS, YFSETQ. This CDR3 comprises 14 residues. Losses at the gene ends were 4 bases for V and 5 bases for J; bases not matched to a gene: 3. DNA for the CDR3: TGCGCCAGCAGCCCCGGGACAGGGGATCAGCCCCAGCATTTT. This encodes CASSPGTGDQPQHF.

In this sample, this clonotype turned up many times. The J gene is TRBJ1-6, the V gene TRBV29-1; the D is unclear. CDR1 is SQVTM and CDR2 is ANQGSEA in the germline V gene. The CDR3 spans 13 residues. Trimming stripped 5 bases from V and 0 bases from J, with 5 bases between. CDR3 amino acids: CSVKSSYNSPLHF. For the CDR3, the DNA is TGCAGCGTTAAGAGCTCCTATAATTCACCCCTCCACTTT.

This clonotype was seen a few times. The chain joins TRBV9 to TRBJ1-4; weak D call: TRBD1 (6 bases). The V and J ends lost 4 bases and 7 bases respectively, with 17 bases between them. CDR1 is SGDLS and CDR2 is YYNGEE in the germline V gene. There are 15 residues in the CDR3. The CDR3 loop reads CASSQSGGAGEKLFF. Here the CDR3 DNA reads TGTGCCAGCAGCCAGTCGGGGGGGGCTGGTGAAAAACTGTTTTTT.

This clonotype was detected ten times or more. The chain combines TRBV18 with TRBJ2-5; maybe TRBD1 (7 bases). This CDR3 has 13 amino acids. Trimming removed 6 bases at V and 4 bases at J, with 12 bases between. Germline V gene lookup returns CDR1 KGHSH and CDR2 LQKENI. The CDR3 region is CASSAGQRETQYF. CDR3 bases: TGTGCCAGCTCGGCGGGACAGCGAGAGACCCAGTACTTC.

This clonotype was seen at least ten times. The chain carries TRBV7-2 and TRBJ1-2; 8 bases line up with TRBD1. Germline CDR1 is SGHTA and CDR2 is FQGNSA. This CDR3 has 15 residues. V lost 3 bases to trimming and J lost 4 bases; unmatched junction nucleotides: 7. The CDR3 sequence is CASSFRTGPTYGYTF. The DNA for the CDR3 is TGTGCCAGCAGCTTCCGGACAGGGCCAACCTATGGCTACACCTTC. The full variable domain, completed using reference TRBV7-2 and TRBJ1-2, is GAGVSQSPSNKVTEKGKDVELRCDPISGHTALYWYRQSLGQGLEFLIYFQGNSAPDKSGLPSDRFSAERTGGSVSTLTIQRTQQEDSAVYLCASSFRTGPTYGYTFGSGTRLTVV.

The table lists this clonotype with many counts. The chain uses TRBV4-3 and TRBJ2-1; a weak D match, TRBD1 (5 bases). The CDR3 contains 16 residues. Germline V gene data show CDR1 as LGHNA and CDR2 as YSLEER. V shed 2 bases and J shed 0 bases, with 11 bases lying between them. The DNA of the CDR3 is TGCGCCAGCAGCCAAAGGGGAACGGGCTCCTACAATGAGCAGTTCTTC. Encoded protein: CASSQRGTGSYNEQFF.

This clonotype occurred many times. One junction end disagrees with the germline gene, perhaps due to a read error. This chain connects TRBV28 to TRBJ1-2, with unresolved D. Per the germline V gene, CDR1 is MDHEN and CDR2 is SYDVKM. The CDR3 runs to 16 residues. CDR3: CASRLSATVTNYGYTF. In DNA, the CDR3 is TGTGCCAGCAGGTTATCCGCGACCGTTACTAACTATGGCTACACCTTC.

The chain employs TRBV4-3 and TRBJ1-3; D gene unclear. V gave up 0 bases and J gave up 0 bases, with 18 bases separating them. There are 19 residues in the CDR3. CDR1 LGHNA and CDR2 YSLEER come from the germline V gene. CDR3 sequence (DNA): TGCGCCAGCAGCCAAGATTTAGTCCGGGGAAGCGACTCTGGAAACACCATATATTTT. Its translation: CASSQDLVRGSDSGNTIYF.

The chain carries TRBV3-1 and TRBJ1-5; no reliable D call. The CDR3 is made up of 14 amino acids. V lost 1 base and J 6 bases, leaving 10 bases between the germline ends. Per germline, CDR1 LGHDT and CDR2 YNNKEL (reference sequence). CDR3 nucleotides: TGTGCCAGCAGCCAAGGTATGGGAGGTCAGCCCCAGCATTTT. Protein: CASSQGMGGQPQHF.

This clonotype was seen ten or more times. This chain links TRBV5-1 with TRBJ2-1, with 11 bases matching TRBD2. V dropped 3 bases and J dropped 4; count of bases not matched to a gene: 6. The CDR3 runs 16 residues. Germline V gene lookup returns CDR1 SGHRS and CDR2 YFSETQ. CDR3 residues: CASSSLAGVGYNEQFF. CDR3 nucleotide sequence: TGCGCCAGCAGCTCACTAGCGGGAGTGGGATACAATGAGCAGTTCTTC.

This sequence joins TRBV5-1 and TRBJ2-4; perhaps TRBD2 as D (6 bases). Germline V gene sequence: CDR1 SGHRS, CDR2 YFSETQ. The CDR3 sequence is 14 residues long. Trimming shortened V by 2 bases and J by 13 bases, and 19 bases separated the two germline ends. The CDR3 sequence: CASSLHSGTPLQYF. CDR3 coding DNA: TGCGCCAGCAGCTTACACTCCGGGACTCCCCTACAGTACTTC.

The V gene is TRBV5-4, the J gene TRBJ2-7, with 8 bases aligning to TRBD2. V lost 2 bases, J lost 4 bases, and 8 bases stayed unmatched. This CDR3 comprises 15 residues. The V gene's germline CDR1 is SGHNT and CDR2 YYREEE (reference sequence). The CDR3 DNA is TGTGCCAGCAGCTTCGGGGGGGCCTTCAGATACGAGCAGTACTTC. Its translation: CASSFGGAFRYEQYF.

This clonotype occurred many times. The V and J genes are TRBV5-1 and TRBJ2-2; perhaps TRBD1 as D (6 bases). The CDR3 length is 16 residues. The V and J ends lost 0 bases and 2 bases respectively, with 11 bases between them. Germline V CDR1 and CDR2: SGHRS, YFSETQ. CDR3 residues: CASSLAGQRNTGELFF. The CDR3 nucleotides read TGCGCCAGCAGCTTGGCTGGACAGAGAAACACCGGGGAGCTGTTTTTT.

In its sample, this clonotype was seen many times. This chain joins TRBV29-1 and TRBJ2-1, with D unclear. Germline CDR1 SQVTM, CDR2 ANQGSEA. This CDR3 has 8 residues. V was pared by 7 bases and J by 8 bases, with 3 bases between. The CDR3 DNA sequence: TGCAGCGCGGATGAGCAGTTCTTC. It specifies CSADEQFF.